This TCR beta chain was documented in a study of T cells after yellow fever vaccination (dated by TCRdb to between 2019 and 2020). Background for the entire study: The SMART-Seq v4 Ultra Low Input RNA kit was used to prepare libraries from fractions with low cell numbers. To track T-cell clones before and after primary and booster YFV17D yellow fever vaccination, bulk TCR alpha and beta repertoires were sequenced longitudinally. Two healthy male donors, one aged 18 to 30 and one aged 30 to 39 years, were included in the cohort. Blood was collected at multiple timepoints before and after primary and secondary immunization, and bulk PBMC replicates and cell subsets were isolated. The research as a whole found: Compared with the primary T-cell response, the secondary T-cell response was faster but weaker, reaching its peak on day 5 rather than on day 15. Only two donors were included in the study, so the extent to which the findings can be generalized is limited. Most clones expanded after primary vaccination were re-detected after the booster (almost 97% of CD4 and roughly 87% of CD8), suggesting broad memory maintenance. Computational filtering was required because FACS-sorted repertoires could contain abundant contaminating clonotypes from the bulk population. A small share of clonotypes occurred in both CD4 and CD8 compartments, likely arising from convergent recombination.

This specimen's treatment or condition label, per the study, means: live attenuated yellow fever vaccine strain. At each blood-draw timepoint, two biological replicates of bulk PBMCs were obtained. A standard Ficoll-Paque protocol was used to isolate PBMCs from peripheral blood. TriZol was used to extract RNA from bulk PBMCs, CD4 and CD8 fractions, and dextramer-positive and dextramer-negative fractions. Taken from cysteine to phenylalanine, the CDR3 has 13 residues. The sequence is cut down to CDR3 DNA, 39 bases in frame from base 1. V gives up 6 bases and J gives up 3 bases, and the segment between their germline ends measures 9 bases. Reading the germline V gene gives CDR1 SNHLY and CDR2 FYNNEI. This clonotype was found a few times. Its recognized antigen is unknown. Base qualities are not provided; no much larger clone lies one nucleotide away. TCR cDNA was synthesized by 5'RACE template switching, through which a universal primer site and unique molecular identifiers were introduced. Priming for cDNA synthesis came from both the TCR alpha and TCR beta constant segments. Libraries were amplified in two PCR steps, with sample barcodes and sequencing adapters added in the second step. Sequencing of libraries was done on Illumina HiSeq 2500 (2x100 bp) or NovaSeq (2x150 bp). Per the source publication's procedure: Demultiplexing of reads and collapsing into UMI consensus sequences were performed with MIGEC, and V(D)J alignment was carried out with MiXCR. Using edgeR on replicate PBMC samples, clonotypes were called vaccine-responding if FDR was below 0.01 and the log2 fold change was above 5 up to day 15. Bulk clonotypes were assigned CD4 or CD8 identity according to which sequenced CD4 or CD8 repertoire held them at higher abundance. The public reads were reanalyzed by TCRdb: fastp trimming at Q25, MiXCR alignment, in-frame beta chains only. Every CDR3 protein is listed once, alongside the most common genes and DNA of its rows. The V and J calls here are based on TCRdb, not the publication. Within this sample are fewer than 450,000 distinct CDR3 sequences, with 9.5% to 13% of them counted one time only. Roughly 18% of the sample is in the top ten clones.

The sequence is built from TRBV2 and TRBJ2-4; no D gene can be assigned with confidence. Sequenced material: PBMCs, taken on the day of the first yellow fever vaccination. The receptor's source is a man younger than 35 who received the YFV17D yellow fever vaccine. CDR3 region: CASSVTDKNIQYF. The DNA sequence reads TGTGCCAGCAGCGTGACTGACAAAAACATTCAGTACTTC.